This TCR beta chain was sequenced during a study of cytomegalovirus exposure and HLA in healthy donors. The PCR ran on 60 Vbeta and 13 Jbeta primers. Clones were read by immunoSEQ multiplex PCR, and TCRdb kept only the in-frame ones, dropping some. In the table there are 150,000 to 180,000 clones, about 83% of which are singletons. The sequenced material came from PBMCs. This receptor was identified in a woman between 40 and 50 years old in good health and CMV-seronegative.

The CDR3 here is CASRSPGGPGNTIYF. The CDR3 bases are TGTGCCAGCAGGTCCCCGGGGGGGCCAGGAAACACCATATATTTT. The chain combines TRBV28 with TRBJ1-3, with a weak D call TRBD1 (6 bases). Trimming cost V 6 bases and J 4 bases, with 16 bases left between them. This CDR3 is 15 amino acids long. Germline loops: CDR1 MDHEN, CDR2 SYDVKM.